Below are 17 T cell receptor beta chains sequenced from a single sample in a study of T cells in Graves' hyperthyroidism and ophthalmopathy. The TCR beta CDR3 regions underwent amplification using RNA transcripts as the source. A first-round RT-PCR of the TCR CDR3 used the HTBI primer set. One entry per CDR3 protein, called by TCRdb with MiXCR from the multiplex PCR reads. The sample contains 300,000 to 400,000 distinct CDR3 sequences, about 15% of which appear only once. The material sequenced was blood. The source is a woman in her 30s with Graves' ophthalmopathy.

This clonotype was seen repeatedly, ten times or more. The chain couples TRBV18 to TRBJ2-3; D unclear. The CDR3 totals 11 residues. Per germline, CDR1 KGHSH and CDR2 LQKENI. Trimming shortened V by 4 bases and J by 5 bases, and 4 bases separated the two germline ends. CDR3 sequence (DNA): TGTGCCAGCTCACTAGGAGATACGCAGTATTTT. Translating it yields CASSLGDTQYF.

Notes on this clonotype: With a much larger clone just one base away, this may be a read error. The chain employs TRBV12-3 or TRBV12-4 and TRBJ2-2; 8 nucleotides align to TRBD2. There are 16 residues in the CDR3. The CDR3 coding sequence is TGTGCCAGCAGACCTCGGGGGGGCCAATATCGCGGGGAGCTGTGTTTT. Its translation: CASRPRGGQYRGELCF.

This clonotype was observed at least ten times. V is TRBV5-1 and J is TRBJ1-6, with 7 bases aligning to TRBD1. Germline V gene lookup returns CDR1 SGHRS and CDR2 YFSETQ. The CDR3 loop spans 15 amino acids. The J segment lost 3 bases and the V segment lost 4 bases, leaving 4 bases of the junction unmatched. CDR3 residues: CASSSGQDYNSPLHF. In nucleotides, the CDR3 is TGCGCCAGCAGCAGTGGACAGGACTATAATTCACCCCTCCACTTT. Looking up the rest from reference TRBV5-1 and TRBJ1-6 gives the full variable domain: KAGVTQTPRYLIKTRGQQVTLSCSPISGHRSVSWYQQTPGQGLQFLFEYFSETQRNKGNFPGRFSGRQFSNSRSEMNVSTLELGDSALYLCASSSGQDYNSPLHFGNGTRLTVT.

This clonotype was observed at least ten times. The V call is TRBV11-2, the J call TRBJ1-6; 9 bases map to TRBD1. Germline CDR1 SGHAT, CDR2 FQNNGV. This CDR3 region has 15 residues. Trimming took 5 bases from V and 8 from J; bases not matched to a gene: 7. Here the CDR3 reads CASSPPGQGHSPLHF. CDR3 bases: TGTGCCAGCAGCCCTCCCGGACAGGGGCATTCACCCCTCCACTTT.

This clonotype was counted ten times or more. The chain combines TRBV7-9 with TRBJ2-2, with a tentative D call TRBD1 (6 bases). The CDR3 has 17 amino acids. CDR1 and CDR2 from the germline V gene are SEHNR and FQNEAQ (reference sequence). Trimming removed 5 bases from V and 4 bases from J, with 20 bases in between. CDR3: CASSHMVTGRGTGELFF. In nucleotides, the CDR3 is TGTGCCAGCAGCCATATGGTAACAGGGAGAGGCACCGGGGAGCTGTTTTTT.

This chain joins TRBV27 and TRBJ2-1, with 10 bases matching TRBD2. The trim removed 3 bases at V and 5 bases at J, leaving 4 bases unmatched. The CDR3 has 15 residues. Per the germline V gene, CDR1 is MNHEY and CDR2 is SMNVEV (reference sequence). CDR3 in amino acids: CASSFKRGGHNEQFF. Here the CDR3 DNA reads TGTGCCAGCAGTTTCAAGCGGGGGGGACACAATGAGCAGTTCTTC.

Here the CDR3 reads CASSESGGSSGTQYF. CDR3 bases: TGCGCCAGCAGTGAGTCGGGCGGTTCCTCGGGTACGCAGTATTTT. The chain carries TRBV10-2 and TRBJ2-3; D gene unclear. Trimming removed 0 bases from V and 8 bases from J, with 15 bases in between. Looked up from germline, CDR1 is WSHSY and CDR2 is SAAADI. The CDR3 has 15 amino acids.

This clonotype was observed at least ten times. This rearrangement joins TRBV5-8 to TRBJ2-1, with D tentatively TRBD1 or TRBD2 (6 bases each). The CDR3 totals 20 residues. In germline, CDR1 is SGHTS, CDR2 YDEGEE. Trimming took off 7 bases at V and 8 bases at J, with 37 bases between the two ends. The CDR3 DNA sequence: TGTGCCAGCTGGACGACTAGTCAAATTACAAAGAATAAGGAGGGGGATGAGCAGTTCTTC. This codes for CASWTTSQITKNKEGDEQFF.

The CDR3 loop reads CSASTGLNTEAFF. The DNA for the CDR3 is TGCAGTGCTAGTACCGGATTGAACACTGAAGCTTTCTTT. V usage is TRBV20-1 and J usage is TRBJ1-1; no reliable D call. This CDR3 is built from 13 residues. The V end was cut by 3 bases, the J end by 0 bases, with 8 bases between. Per germline, CDR1 DFQATT and CDR2 SNEGSKA (reference sequence).

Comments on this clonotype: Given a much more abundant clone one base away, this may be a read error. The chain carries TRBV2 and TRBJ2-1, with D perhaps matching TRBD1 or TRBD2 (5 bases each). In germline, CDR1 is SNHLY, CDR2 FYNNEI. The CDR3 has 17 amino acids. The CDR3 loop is CASRPRGGTRSYNEQLF. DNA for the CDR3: TGTGCCAGCAGGCCCAGAGGTGGGACCCGCTCCTACAATGAGCAGCTCTTC.

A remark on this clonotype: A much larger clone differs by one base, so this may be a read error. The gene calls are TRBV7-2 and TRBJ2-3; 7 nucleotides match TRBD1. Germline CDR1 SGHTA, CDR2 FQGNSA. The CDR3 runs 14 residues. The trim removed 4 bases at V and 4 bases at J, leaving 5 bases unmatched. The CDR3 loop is CASSSSRGPDTQYF. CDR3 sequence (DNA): TGTGCCAGCAGCTCATCGAGGGGGCCAGATACGCAGTATTTT. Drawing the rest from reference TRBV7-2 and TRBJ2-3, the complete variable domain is GAGVSQSPSNKVTEKGKDVELRCDPISGHTALYWYRQSLGQGLEFLIYFQGNSAPDKSGLPSDRFSAERTGGSVSTLTIQRTQQEDSAVYLCASSSSRGPDTQYFGPGTRLTVL.

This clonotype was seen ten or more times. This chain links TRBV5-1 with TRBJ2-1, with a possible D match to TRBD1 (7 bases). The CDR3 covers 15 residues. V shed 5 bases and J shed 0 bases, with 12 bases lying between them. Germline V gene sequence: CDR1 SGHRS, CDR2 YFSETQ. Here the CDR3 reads CASRWRDSSYNEQFF. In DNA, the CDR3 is TGCGCCAGCAGGTGGCGGGACAGCTCCTACAATGAGCAGTTCTTC. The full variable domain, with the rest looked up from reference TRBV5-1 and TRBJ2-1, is KAGVTQTPRYLIKTRGQQVTLSCSPISGHRSVSWYQQTPGQGLQFLFEYFSETQRNKGNFPGRFSGRQFSNSRSEMNVSTLELGDSALYLCASRWRDSSYNEQFFGPGTRLTVL.

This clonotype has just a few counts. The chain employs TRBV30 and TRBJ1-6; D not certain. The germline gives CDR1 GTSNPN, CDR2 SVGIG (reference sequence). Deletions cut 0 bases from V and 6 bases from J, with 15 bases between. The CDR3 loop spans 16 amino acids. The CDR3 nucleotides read TGTGCCTGGAGTGTACCACCCGGGGAGTCTAATTCACCCCTCCACTTT. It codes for CAWSVPPGESNSPLHF.

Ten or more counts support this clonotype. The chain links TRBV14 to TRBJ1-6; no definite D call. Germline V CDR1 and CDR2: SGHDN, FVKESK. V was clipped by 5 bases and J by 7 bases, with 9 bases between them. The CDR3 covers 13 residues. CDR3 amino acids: CASSSEGNSPLHF. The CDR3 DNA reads TGTGCCAGCAGCTCAGAAGGAAATTCACCCCTCCACTTT.

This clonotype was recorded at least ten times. The CDR3 loop reads CASSPRPGQETYGYTF. The CDR3 coding sequence is TGCGCCAGCAGCCCTCGACCGGGACAGGAGACTTATGGCTACACCTTC. The chain couples TRBV5-1 to TRBJ1-2; 8 bases agree with TRBD1. Losses at the gene ends were 4 bases for V and 5 bases for J; bases not matched to a gene: 13. The CDR3 loop spans 16 amino acids. Germline V lookup: CDR1 SGHRS, CDR2 YFSETQ.

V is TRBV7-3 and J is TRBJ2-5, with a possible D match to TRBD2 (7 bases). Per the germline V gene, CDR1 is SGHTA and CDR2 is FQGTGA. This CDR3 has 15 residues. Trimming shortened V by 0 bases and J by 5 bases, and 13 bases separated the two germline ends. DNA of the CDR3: TGTGCCAGCAGCTTAACTGCGGGGGCGGGGGAGACCCAGTACTTC. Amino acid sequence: CASSLTAGAGETQYF.

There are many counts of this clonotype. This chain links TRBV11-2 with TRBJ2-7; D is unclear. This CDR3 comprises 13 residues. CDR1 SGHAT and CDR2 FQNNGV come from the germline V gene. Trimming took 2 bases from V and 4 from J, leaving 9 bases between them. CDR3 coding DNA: TGTGCCAGCAGCTTAACTACTTTATACGAGCAGTACTTC. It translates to CASSLTTLYEQYF.